The clone carrying this T cell receptor beta chain was found once. The antigen remains unidentified. Genomic DNA (from each subset) was split evenly across several immunoSEQ plates. Authors' data handling: Filtering was not the same, since immunoSEQ gave junction-only sequences without quality scores. The repertoire was sequenced with immunoSEQ multiplex PCR; TCRdb's copy has only in-frame clones and lacks some. That table gives V, J and clone size, and the DNA gave D and trimming. The data hold millions of clones, with 90% to 95% observed a single time. This sample was included in a study of shared clonotypes between healthy human individuals. Study-wide results and limits: The sampled material consisted only of blood, and tissue repertoires are likely to differ.

CDR3 length equals 12 residues. Trimming took off 6 bases at V and 7 bases at J, with 10 bases between the two ends. CDR1 is SGHDT and CDR2 is YYEEEE in the germline V gene. The sequence came from a man younger than 30 in good health. Source material: naive CD4+ T cells sorted from blood. Regarding subset: CD45RA+ positively selected. The V gene is TRBV5-6, the J gene TRBJ2-2; D unclear. The CDR3 protein is CASTQSLGELFF. In DNA, the CDR3 is TGTGCCAGCACTCAGAGCCTCGGGGAGCTGTTTTTT. The full variable domain, completed using reference TRBV5-6 and TRBJ2-2, is DAGVTQSPTHLIKTRGQQVTLRCSPKSGHDTVSWYQQALGQGPQFIFQYYEEEERQRGNFPDRFSGHQFPNYSSELNVNALLLGDSALYLCASTQSLGELFFGEGSRLTVL.